These T cell receptor beta chains were read from a single sample in a study of T cell repertoires in chronic hepatitis B. Sequencing was performed with immunoSEQ multiplex PCR; in TCRdb, only in-frame clones are kept and a portion is missing. The sample totals some 20 clones. Sequences were obtained from HBV core (core195) epitope-specific CD8+ T cells from PBMCs. These receptors originate from a human donor with chronic hepatitis B virus infection. The CDR3 runs from the conserved cysteine through the conserved F or W. D genes are given only for firm matches. The size field is filled for only some rows; it gives once, few, many or a size class.

TGTGCCAGCAGTTACGGACAGGTGACTGAAGCTTTCTTT	CASSYGQVTEAFF	TRBD1	TRBJ1-1	few	TRBV6-5
TGTGCCAGCAGTTACGGACAGGTGACTGAAGCTTTCTTT	CASSYGQVTEAFF	TRBD1	TRBJ1-1	.	TRBV6-6
TGTGCCAGCAGTTGGGGTCAAAACACTGAAGCTTTCTTT	CASSWGQNTEAFF	.	TRBJ1-1	.	TRBV27
TGTGCCAGTAGTACGGTGGATGGGGTTGAGACCCAGTACTTC	CASSTVDGVETQYF	.	TRBJ2-5	.	TRBV19
TGCGCCAGCAGCTTGGGGACCAGCAATGAGCAGTTCTTC	CASSLGTSNEQFF	.	TRBJ2-1	.	TRBV5-1